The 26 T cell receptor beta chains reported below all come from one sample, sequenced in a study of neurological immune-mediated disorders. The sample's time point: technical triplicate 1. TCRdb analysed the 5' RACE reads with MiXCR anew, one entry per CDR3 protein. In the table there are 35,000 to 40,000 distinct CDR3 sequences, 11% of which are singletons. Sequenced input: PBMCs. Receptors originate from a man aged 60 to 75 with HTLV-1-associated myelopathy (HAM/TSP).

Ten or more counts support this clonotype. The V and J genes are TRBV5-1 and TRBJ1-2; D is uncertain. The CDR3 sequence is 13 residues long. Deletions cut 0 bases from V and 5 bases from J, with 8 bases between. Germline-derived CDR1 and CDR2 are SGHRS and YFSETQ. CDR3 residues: CASSLAQNYGYTF. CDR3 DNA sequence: TGCGCCAGCAGCTTGGCGCAGAATTATGGCTACACCTTC.

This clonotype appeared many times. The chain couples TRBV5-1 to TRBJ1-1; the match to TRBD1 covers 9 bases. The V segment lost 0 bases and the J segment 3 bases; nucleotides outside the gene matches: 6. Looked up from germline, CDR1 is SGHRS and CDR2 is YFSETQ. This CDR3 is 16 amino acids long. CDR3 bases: TGCGCCAGCAGCTTGGGGCCGGGACAGGGTTACACTGAAGCTTTCTTT. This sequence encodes CASSLGPGQGYTEAFF.

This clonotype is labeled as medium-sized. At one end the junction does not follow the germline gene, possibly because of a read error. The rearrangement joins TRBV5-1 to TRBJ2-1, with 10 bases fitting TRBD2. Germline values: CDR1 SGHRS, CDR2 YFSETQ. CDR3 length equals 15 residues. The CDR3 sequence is CASILTSGSYNEQFF. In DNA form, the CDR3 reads TGCGCCAGCATCTTGACTAGCGGGTCCTACAATGAGCAGTTCTTC.

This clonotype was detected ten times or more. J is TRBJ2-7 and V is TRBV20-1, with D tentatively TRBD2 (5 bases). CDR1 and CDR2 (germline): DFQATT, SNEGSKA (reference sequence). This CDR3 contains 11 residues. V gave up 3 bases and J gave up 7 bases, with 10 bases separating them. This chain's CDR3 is CSASGRGEQYF. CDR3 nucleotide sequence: TGCAGTGCTAGCGGCCGAGGGGAGCAGTACTTC.

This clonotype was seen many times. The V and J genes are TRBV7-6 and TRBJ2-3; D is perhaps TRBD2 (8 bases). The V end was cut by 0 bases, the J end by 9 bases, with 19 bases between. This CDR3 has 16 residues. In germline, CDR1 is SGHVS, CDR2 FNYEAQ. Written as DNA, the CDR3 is TGTGCCAGCAGCTTAGCAGGAGGGGGCGGGAGGAGGACGCAGTATTTT. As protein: CASSLAGGGGRRTQYF.

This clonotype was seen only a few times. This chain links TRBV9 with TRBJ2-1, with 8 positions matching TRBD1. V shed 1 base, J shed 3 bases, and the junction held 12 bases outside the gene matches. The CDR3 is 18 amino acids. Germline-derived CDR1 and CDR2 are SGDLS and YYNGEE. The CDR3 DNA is TGTGCCAGCAGCGTATATGGGGGTGGGGGACAGGTCTACAATGAGCAGTTCTTC. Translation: CASSVYGGGGQVYNEQFF.

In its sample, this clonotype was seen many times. The CDR3 DNA reads TGTGCCAGCAGCCCCGGGGACTCTGGAAACACCATATATTTT. Its translation is CASSPGDSGNTIYF. The genes are TRBV7-3 and TRBJ1-3; D call uncertain. Germline V gives CDR1 SGHTA, CDR2 FQGTGA. Trimming stripped 5 bases from V and 0 bases from J, with 8 bases between. The CDR3 extends over 14 amino acids.

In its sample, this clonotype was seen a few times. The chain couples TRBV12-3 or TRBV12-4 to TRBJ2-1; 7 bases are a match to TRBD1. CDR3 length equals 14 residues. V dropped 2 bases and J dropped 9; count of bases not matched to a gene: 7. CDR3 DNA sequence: TGTGCCAGCAGTTTATGGCAGGGGGACAGTGAGCAGTTCTTC. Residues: CASSLWQGDSEQFF.

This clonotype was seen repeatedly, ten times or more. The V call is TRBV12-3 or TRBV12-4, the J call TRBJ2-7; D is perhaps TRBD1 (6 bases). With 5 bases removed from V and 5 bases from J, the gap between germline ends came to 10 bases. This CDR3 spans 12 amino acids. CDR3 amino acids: CASSPGQNEQYF. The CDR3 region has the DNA TGTGCCAGCAGTCCCGGACAGAACGAGCAGTACTTC.

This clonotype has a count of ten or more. The CDR3: CASSLALSGVEDTQYF. DNA of the CDR3: TGTGCCAGCAGCTTAGCGCTTTCCGGTGTAGAAGATACGCAGTATTTT. This rearrangement joins TRBV7-2 to TRBJ2-3, with unresolved D. Germline CDR1 and CDR2: SGHTA and FQGNSA. The CDR3 is 16 amino acids. V lost 0 bases and J 5 bases, leaving 15 bases between the germline ends.

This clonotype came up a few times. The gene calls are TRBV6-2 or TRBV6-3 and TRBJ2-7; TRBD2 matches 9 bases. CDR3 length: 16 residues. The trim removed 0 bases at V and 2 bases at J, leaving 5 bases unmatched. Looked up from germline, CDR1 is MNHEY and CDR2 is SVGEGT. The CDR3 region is CASSYSASGIPYEQYF. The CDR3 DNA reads TGTGCCAGCAGTTACTCCGCTAGCGGGATTCCCTACGAGCAGTACTTC.

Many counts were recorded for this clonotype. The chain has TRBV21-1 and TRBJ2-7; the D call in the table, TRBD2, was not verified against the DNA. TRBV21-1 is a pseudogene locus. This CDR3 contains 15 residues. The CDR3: CASSKAGGLTYEQYF. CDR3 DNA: TGTGCCAGCAGCAAGGCGGGAGGGCTAACCTACGAGCAGTACTTC.

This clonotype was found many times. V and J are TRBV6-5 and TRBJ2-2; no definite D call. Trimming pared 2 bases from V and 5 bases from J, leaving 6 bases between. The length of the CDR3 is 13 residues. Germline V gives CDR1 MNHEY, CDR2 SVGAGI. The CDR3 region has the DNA TGTGCCAGCAGTTACGCGCGAACCGGGGAGCTGTTTTTT. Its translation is CASSYARTGELFF.

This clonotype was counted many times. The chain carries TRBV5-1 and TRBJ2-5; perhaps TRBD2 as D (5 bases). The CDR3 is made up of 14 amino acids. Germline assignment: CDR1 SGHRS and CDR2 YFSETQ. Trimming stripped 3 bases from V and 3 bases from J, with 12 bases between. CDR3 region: CASSSTREKETQYF. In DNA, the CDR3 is TGCGCCAGCAGCTCGACACGGGAAAAAGAGACCCAGTACTTC.

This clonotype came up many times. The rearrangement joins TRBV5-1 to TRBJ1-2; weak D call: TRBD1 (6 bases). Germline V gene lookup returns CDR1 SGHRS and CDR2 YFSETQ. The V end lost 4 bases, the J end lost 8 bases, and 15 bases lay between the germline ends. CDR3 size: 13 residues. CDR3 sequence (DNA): TGCGCCAGCAGCAAAGAACAGGGAGTGGGCTACACCTTC. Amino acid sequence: CASSKEQGVGYTF.

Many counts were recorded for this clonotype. CDR3 nucleotides: TGCAGTGCTAGACCTCCTCCTAGCGGGAGGAGGAATGAGCAGTTCTTC. The encoded protein is CSARPPPSGRRNEQFF. The chain carries TRBV20-1 and TRBJ2-1, with 11 bases fitting TRBD2. J gave up 7 bases and V 2 bases, and 10 bases lay outside the gene matches. Germline-derived CDR1 and CDR2 are DFQATT and SNEGSKA (reference sequence). This CDR3 is built from 16 residues.

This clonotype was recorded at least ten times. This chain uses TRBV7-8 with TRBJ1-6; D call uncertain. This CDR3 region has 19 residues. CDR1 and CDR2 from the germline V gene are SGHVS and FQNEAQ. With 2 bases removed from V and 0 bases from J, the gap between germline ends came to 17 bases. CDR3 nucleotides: TGTGCCAGCAGCTTATCTCGGCCGCGGGAGAGCTCCTATAATTCACCCCTCCACTTT. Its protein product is CASSLSRPRESSYNSPLHF.

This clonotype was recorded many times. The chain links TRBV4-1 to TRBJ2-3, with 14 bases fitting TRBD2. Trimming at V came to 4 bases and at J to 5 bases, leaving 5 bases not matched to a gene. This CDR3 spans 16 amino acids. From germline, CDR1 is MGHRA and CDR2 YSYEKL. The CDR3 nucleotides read TGCGCCAGCAGCCTTGGACTAGCGGGAGGACAAGATACGCAGTATTTT. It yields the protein CASSLGLAGGQDTQYF.

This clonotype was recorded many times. This CDR3 reads CASSPGGGEAFF. In DNA, the CDR3 is TGTGCCAGCAGCCCGGGCGGGGGCGAAGCTTTCTTT. The chain couples TRBV12-3 or TRBV12-4 to TRBJ1-1; a weak D match, TRBD1 (6 bases). V was trimmed by 6 bases and J by 8 bases, leaving 13 bases between them. The CDR3 contains 12 residues.

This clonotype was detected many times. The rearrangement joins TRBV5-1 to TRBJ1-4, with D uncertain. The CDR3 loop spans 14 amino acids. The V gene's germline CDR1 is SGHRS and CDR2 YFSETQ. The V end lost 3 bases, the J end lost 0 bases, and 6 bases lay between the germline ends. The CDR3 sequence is CASSSDATNEKLFF. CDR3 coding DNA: TGCGCCAGCAGCTCAGATGCAACTAATGAAAAACTGTTTTTT.

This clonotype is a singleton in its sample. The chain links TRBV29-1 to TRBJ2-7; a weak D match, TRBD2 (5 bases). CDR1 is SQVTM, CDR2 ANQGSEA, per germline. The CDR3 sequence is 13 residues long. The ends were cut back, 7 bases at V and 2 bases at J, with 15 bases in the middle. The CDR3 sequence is CSACEGFAYEQYF. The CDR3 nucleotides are TGCAGCGCTTGTGAGGGCTTCGCCTACGAGCAGTACTTC.

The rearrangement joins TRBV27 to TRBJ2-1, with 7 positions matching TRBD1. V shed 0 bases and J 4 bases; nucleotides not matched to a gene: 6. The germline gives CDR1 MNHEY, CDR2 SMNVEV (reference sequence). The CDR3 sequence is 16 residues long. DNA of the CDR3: TGTGCCAGCAGTTTATCGAGGCAGGGGGAATACAATGAGCAGTTCTTC. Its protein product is CASSLSRQGEYNEQFF.

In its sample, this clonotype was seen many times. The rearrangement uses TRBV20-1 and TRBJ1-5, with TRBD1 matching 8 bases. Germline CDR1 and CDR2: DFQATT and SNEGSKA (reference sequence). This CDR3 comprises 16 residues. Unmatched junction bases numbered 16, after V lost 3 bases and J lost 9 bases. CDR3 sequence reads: CSASPGTGGLVGPQHF. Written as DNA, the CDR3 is TGCAGTGCTAGCCCCGGGACAGGAGGCCTGGTTGGGCCCCAGCATTTT.

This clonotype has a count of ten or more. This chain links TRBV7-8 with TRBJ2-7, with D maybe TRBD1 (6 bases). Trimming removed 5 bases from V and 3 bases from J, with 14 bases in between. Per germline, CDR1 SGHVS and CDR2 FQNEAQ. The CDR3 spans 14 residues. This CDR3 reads CASSPDRLNYEQYF. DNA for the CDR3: TGTGCCAGCAGCCCCGACAGGCTAAACTACGAGCAGTACTTC.

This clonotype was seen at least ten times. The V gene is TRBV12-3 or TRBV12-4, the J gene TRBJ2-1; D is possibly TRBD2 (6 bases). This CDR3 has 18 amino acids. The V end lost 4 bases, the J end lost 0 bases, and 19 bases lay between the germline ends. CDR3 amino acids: CASSSQLRGRSSYNEQFF. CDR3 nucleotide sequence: TGTGCCAGCAGTTCCCAACTGAGAGGGAGGAGCTCCTACAATGAGCAGTTCTTC.

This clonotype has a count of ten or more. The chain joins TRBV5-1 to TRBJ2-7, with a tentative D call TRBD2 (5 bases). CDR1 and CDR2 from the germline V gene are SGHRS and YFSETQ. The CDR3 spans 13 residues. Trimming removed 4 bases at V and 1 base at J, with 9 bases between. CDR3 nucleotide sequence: TGCGCCAGCAGCGCCCTAGCTTCCTACGAGCAGTACTTC. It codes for CASSALASYEQYF.